Sequencing of this TCR beta chain was carried out in a study of cytomegalovirus exposure and HLA in healthy donors. The PCR had 60 Vbeta and 13 Jbeta primers. Some clones are missing from TCRdb's copy, which holds only in-frame ones; the method was immunoSEQ multiplex PCR. The profile shows 110,000 to 150,000 clones, about 70% of them singletons. The specimen was PBMCs. The receptor comes from a man younger than 30 in good health and CMV-seronegative.

The CDR3 spells CAWSVRYSGNTIYF. The CDR3 DNA sequence: TGTGCCTGGAGTGTGCGTTACTCTGGAAACACCATATATTTT. The chain recombines TRBV30 with TRBJ1-3; D not resolved. Germline V gene lookup returns CDR1 GTSNPN and CDR2 SVGIG (reference sequence). CDR3 length: 14 residues. V lost 0 bases, J lost 0 bases, and 6 bases lay in between.